One sample yielded the 28 T cell receptor beta chains listed below, sequenced in a study of shared clonotypes between healthy human individuals. Libraries were prepared by immunoSEQ multiplex PCR; TCRdb keeps only in-frame clonotypes and omits some of them. This sample has approximately 2,300,000 clones, with 92% found just once. Sequencing was done on a sample of naive CD4+ T cells from PBMCs. Subset of the sample: CD45RA+ positively selected. Every receptor here comes from a man aged 18 to 30 in good health. Some clones in this sample may be carry-over from other donors' samples.

This sequence joins TRBV6-5 and TRBJ1-5; 7 bases fit TRBD1. The CDR3 spans 15 residues. Per the germline V gene, CDR1 is MNHEY and CDR2 is SVGAGI. The V gene end was trimmed by 5 bases and the J gene end by 4 bases; junction bases not matched to a gene: 8. Here the CDR3 DNA reads TGTGCCAGCAGTCCCCAGACAGGGACAAATCAGCCCCAGCATTTT. Its protein is CASSPQTGTNQPQHF.

This clone was detected only a few times. The chain carries TRBV10-3 and TRBJ2-2, with unresolved D. The CDR3 is 14 amino acids. V shed 4 bases and J shed 1 base, with 7 bases lying between them. In germline, CDR1 is ENHRY, CDR2 SYGVKD. This CDR3 is CAISGVENTGELFF. The DNA of the CDR3 is TGTGCCATCAGTGGGGTGGAGAACACCGGGGAGCTGTTTTTT.

The chain uses TRBV2 and TRBJ2-2; 7 bases map to TRBD2. The germline V gene has CDR1 SNHLY and CDR2 FYNNEI. CDR3 length: 15 amino acids. The trim removed 8 bases at V and 5 bases at J, leaving 11 bases unmatched. As DNA, the CDR3 is TGTGCCAGCGGAAAGTGGGGGGAGGGGACCGGGGAGCTGTTTTTT. This sequence encodes CASGKWGEGTGELFF.

The V gene is TRBV30, the J gene TRBJ1-4, with unresolved D. The CDR3 spans 11 residues. V lost 1 base, J lost 4 bases, and 1 base lay in between. Germline CDR1 reads GTSNPN; CDR2 reads SVGIG (reference sequence). In DNA, the CDR3 is TGTGCCTGGAGTGATAATGAAAAACTGTTTTTT. It codes for CAWSDNEKLFF.

A remark on this clone: At the DNA level, this CDR3 is encoded by other sequences in the same sample as well. This chain links TRBV15 with TRBJ2-7; 8 nucleotides line up with TRBD1. Germline CDR1 reads LNHNV; CDR2 reads YYDKDF (reference sequence). The CDR3 has 14 residues. The V and J ends lost 1 base and 1 base, in that order; junction bases with no gene match: 0. This CDR3 reads CATSRGQGSYEQYF. CDR3 DNA: TGTGCCACCAGCAGAGGACAGGGGTCCTACGAGCAGTACTTC.

The J gene is TRBJ2-1, the V gene TRBV6-1; possibly TRBD2 for D (6 bases). V gave up 10 bases and J gave up 4 bases, with 14 bases separating them. The CDR3 extends over 13 amino acids. Germline assignment: CDR1 MNHNS and CDR2 SASEGT. In DNA form, the CDR3 reads TGTGCCATCCGATTTAGCGGTTACAATGAGCAGTTCTTC. This encodes CAIRFSGYNEQFF.

The rearrangement uses TRBV4-2 and TRBJ2-1; 7 bases match TRBD2. V gave up 4 bases and J gave up 2 bases; unmatched junction bases: 14. Germline assignment: CDR1 LGHNA and CDR2 YNFKEQ. The CDR3 loop spans 18 amino acids. DNA for the CDR3: TGTGCCAGCAGCCCCACCGGTGGCGGGAGATCTACCTACAATGAGCAGTTCTTC. It codes for CASSPTGGGRSTYNEQFF.

On this clone itself: This same CDR3 is encoded by further DNA sequences in the sample. The chain employs TRBV5-1 and TRBJ2-1; 12 bases are shared with TRBD2. The germline gives CDR1 SGHRS, CDR2 YFSETQ. V was pared by 4 bases and J by 4 bases, with 3 bases of the junction left unmatched. This CDR3 spans 15 amino acids. The CDR3 sequence: CASSGGTSGYNEQFF. In DNA form, the CDR3 reads TGCGCCAGCAGCGGGGGGACTAGCGGGTACAATGAGCAGTTCTTC.

This chain links TRBV30 with TRBJ2-7, with 7 bases that match TRBD1. Germline CDR1 reads GTSNPN; CDR2 reads SVGIG (reference sequence). The CDR3 spans 13 residues. V trimming: 2 bases; J trimming: 10 bases; junction bases outside the gene matches: 11. This chain's CDR3 is CAWSMRDSSTQYF. CDR3 nucleotides: TGTGCCTGGAGTATGAGGGACAGCTCTACTCAGTACTTC.

The chain employs TRBV7-9 and TRBJ1-4, with D uncertain. Germline CDR1 is SEHNR and CDR2 is FQNEAQ (reference sequence). The CDR3 extends over 13 amino acids. The ends were cut back, 5 bases at V and 7 bases at J, with 11 bases in the middle. CDR3 nucleotides: TGTGCCAGCAGCCTAAGGGCGGGTGAAAAACTGTTTTTT. It specifies CASSLRAGEKLFF.

About this clone itself: Other nucleotide sequences in the sample specify the same CDR3. This chain uses TRBV28 with TRBJ2-7, with 7 bases that match TRBD1. The CDR3 length is 12 residues. The germline V gene has CDR1 MDHEN and CDR2 SYDVKM. V shed 5 bases and J 3 bases; nucleotides not matched to a gene: 1. CDR3 in amino acids: CASSHRGYEQYF. CDR3 DNA: TGTGCCAGCAGTCACAGGGGCTACGAGCAGTACTTC.

The V and J genes are TRBV7-2 and TRBJ1-3, with D perhaps TRBD1 (5 bases). The CDR3 length is 15 residues. The V end was cut by 3 bases, the J end by 4 bases, with 13 bases between. Germline V gene data show CDR1 as SGHTA and CDR2 as FQGNSA. The CDR3 sequence is CASSFWGLGGNTIYF. The CDR3 DNA reads TGTGCCAGCAGCTTCTGGGGACTTGGGGGAAACACCATATATTTT.

This clone was counted only a few times. The gene calls are TRBV7-9 and TRBJ1-1; D is ambiguous. CDR3 length: 15 residues. V dropped 6 bases and J dropped 1 base, with 15 bases sitting between them. CDR1 is SEHNR and CDR2 is FQNEAQ in the germline V gene (reference sequence). DNA for the CDR3: TGTGCCAGCAGTTTATCCATCGCAGAGAACACTGAAGCTTTCTTT. As protein: CASSLSIAENTEAFF.

This clone was seen only once. The same CDR3 arises from other DNA sequences in this sample as well. The V and J genes are TRBV28 and TRBJ1-2; no reliable D call. V was cut by 3 bases and J by 5 bases, with 7 bases left in between. The CDR3 spans 12 residues. Germline V CDR1 and CDR2: MDHEN, SYDVKM. The CDR3 nucleotides read TGTGCCAGCAGTTTGGCCCGGTATGGCTACACCTTC. This encodes CASSLARYGYTF.

The gene calls are TRBV27 and TRBJ1-2, with 7 positions matching TRBD1. With V trimmed by 3 bases and J by 4 bases, 8 bases remained unmatched. Germline V gives CDR1 MNHEY, CDR2 SMNVEV (reference sequence). This CDR3 contains 15 residues. CDR3 sequence (DNA): TGTGCCAGCAGTTTGGACCGGGACAGAGGCTATGGCTACACCTTC. Translation: CASSLDRDRGYGYTF.

V is TRBV21-1 and J is TRBJ2-1; the D call in the table, TRBD2, was not verified against the DNA. TRBV21-1 is flagged as a pseudogene. This CDR3 comprises 18 residues. In DNA, the CDR3 is TGTGCCAGCAGCAAAGCATGGTGGGACGGGAGCTCCTACAATGAGCAGTTCTTC. Protein sequence: CASSKAWWDGSSYNEQFF.

The chain has TRBV18 and TRBJ2-7; 9 positions agree with TRBD1. Trimming at V came to 6 bases and at J to 5 bases, leaving 11 bases not matched to a gene. CDR1 is KGHSH, CDR2 LQKENI, per germline. This CDR3 has 15 residues. CDR3 protein: CASSPIGTGNDEQYF. The CDR3 nucleotides read TGTGCCAGCTCCCCTATCGGGACAGGGAACGACGAGCAGTACTTC.

V and J are TRBV7-2 and TRBJ2-1; a possible D gene is TRBD2 (5 bases). V gave up 5 bases and J gave up 0 bases, with 8 bases separating them. The V gene's germline CDR1 is SGHTA and CDR2 FQGNSA. This CDR3 has 14 residues. CDR3 coding DNA: TGTGCCAGCAGCCCAGACTACTCCTACAATGAGCAGTTCTTC. As protein: CASSPDYSYNEQFF.

V gene TRBV7-2 combines with J gene TRBJ1-3; D is perhaps TRBD1 (5 bases). Between the trimmed V and J ends, which lost 5 bases and 2 bases, there was a span of 10 bases. The length of the CDR3 is 14 residues. CDR1 is SGHTA, CDR2 FQGNSA, per germline. The CDR3 reads CASSSWGTGNTIYF. The CDR3 DNA reads as TGTGCCAGCAGCAGTTGGGGGACTGGAAACACCATATATTTT. The whole variable domain, remainder taken from reference TRBV7-2 and TRBJ1-3, is GAGVSQSPSNKVTEKGKDVELRCDPISGHTALYWYRQSLGQGLEFLIYFQGNSAPDKSGLPSDRFSAERTGGSVSTLTIQRTQQEDSAVYLCASSSWGTGNTIYFGEGSWLTVV.

In this sample, this clone turned up once. The chain recombines TRBV6-1 with TRBJ1-4, with TRBD1 matching 7 bases. The CDR3 is 13 residues long. Germline-derived CDR1 and CDR2 are MNHNS and SASEGT. V lost 8 bases to trimming and J lost 7 bases; unmatched junction nucleotides: 7. The CDR3 here is CASRDSHSEKLFF. The CDR3 region has the DNA TGTGCCAGCCGGGACAGTCATAGTGAAAAACTGTTTTTT.

In this sample, this clone turned up once. J is TRBJ1-4 and V is TRBV5-4; the match to TRBD1 covers 9 bases. The CDR3 loop spans 14 amino acids. J gave up 7 bases and V 5 bases, and 6 bases lay outside the gene matches. Germline loops: CDR1 SGHNT, CDR2 YYREEE (reference sequence). The CDR3: CASRRTGGTEKLFF. The CDR3 DNA is TGTGCCAGCAGGCGAACAGGGGGCACTGAAAAACTGTTTTTT.

The chain couples TRBV28 to TRBJ2-6, with no clear D. This CDR3 comprises 16 residues. V dropped 3 bases and J dropped 0 bases, with 9 bases sitting between them. From germline, CDR1 is MDHEN and CDR2 SYDVKM. Here the CDR3 reads CASSFLPDSGANVLTF. CDR3 nucleotides: TGTGCCAGCAGTTTCCTCCCGGACTCTGGGGCCAACGTCCTGACTTTC.

In the case of this clone: Other nucleotide sequences in the sample specify the same CDR3. This chain connects TRBV7-2 to TRBJ1-5; possibly TRBD1 for D (6 bases). Germline V lookup: CDR1 SGHTA, CDR2 FQGNSA. The CDR3 spans 14 residues. The germline V and J ends were trimmed by 5 bases and 3 bases, with 11 bases remaining between them. CDR3 DNA sequence: TGTGCCAGCAGCCCTGACAGGTACAATCAGCCCCAGCATTTT. Translating it yields CASSPDRYNQPQHF.

The J gene is TRBJ1-2, the V gene TRBV28, with 7 bases identical to TRBD1. After removal of 11 bases from V and 1 base from J, the junction contained 13 bases not matched to a gene. The CDR3 sequence is 15 residues long. Germline CDR1 reads MDHEN; CDR2 reads SYDVKM. CDR3 nucleotide sequence: TGTGCCCCAAGCCGGAGGGGGCGTTATAACTATGGCTACACCTTC. It is translated as CAPSRRGRYNYGYTF.

The V call is TRBV5-1, the J call TRBJ2-3; TRBD2 aligns across 9 bases. This CDR3 has 16 residues. Germline loops: CDR1 SGHRS, CDR2 YFSETQ. The V and J ends lost 4 bases and 2 bases, in that order; junction bases with no gene match: 8. The CDR3 DNA reads TGCGCCAGCAGCCCAAGAGCGGGAGGTGCCACAGATACGCAGTATTTT. Its protein product is CASSPRAGGATDTQYF.

The chain couples TRBV4-1 to TRBJ2-4; 14 bases match TRBD2. V shed 1 base, J shed 8 bases, and the junction held 4 bases outside the gene matches. Germline V lookup: CDR1 MGHRA, CDR2 YSYEKL. CDR3 size: 16 residues. CDR3 nucleotide sequence: TGCGCCAGCAGCCAAGGGGGGACTAGCGGGAGATACATTCAGTACTTC. Translating gives CASSQGGTSGRYIQYF.

The chain carries TRBV11-1 and TRBJ2-2, with 10 bases matching TRBD1. This CDR3 has 15 amino acids. J was trimmed by 1 base and V by 6 bases; bases with no gene match: 2. From germline, CDR1 is SGHAT and CDR2 FQDESV (reference sequence). CDR3 amino acids: CASRGTGENTGELFF. CDR3 coding DNA: TGTGCCAGCAGAGGGACAGGGGAGAACACCGGGGAGCTGTTTTTT.

The chain joins TRBV28 to TRBJ2-1; D call uncertain. This CDR3 has 15 residues. The V gene lost 1 base and the J gene lost 9 bases, with 16 bases spanning the gap. The germline V gene encodes CDR1 MDHEN and CDR2 SYDVKM. This CDR3 reads CASSLLSPPPLEQFF. In DNA form, the CDR3 reads TGTGCCAGCAGTTTATTGAGTCCACCCCCCCTTGAGCAGTTCTTC.